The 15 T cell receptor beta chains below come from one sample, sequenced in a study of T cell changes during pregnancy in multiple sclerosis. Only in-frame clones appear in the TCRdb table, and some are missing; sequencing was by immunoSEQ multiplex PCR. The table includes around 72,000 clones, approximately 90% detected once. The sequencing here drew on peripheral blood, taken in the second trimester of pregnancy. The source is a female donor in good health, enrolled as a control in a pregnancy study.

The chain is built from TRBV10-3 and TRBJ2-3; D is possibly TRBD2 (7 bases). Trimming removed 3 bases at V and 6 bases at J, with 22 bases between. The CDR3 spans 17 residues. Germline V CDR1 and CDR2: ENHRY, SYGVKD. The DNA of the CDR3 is TGTGCCATCAGTGACGGGGGGCACTCCAAAGGACAGGATACGCAGTATTTT. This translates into CAISDGGHSKGQDTQYF.

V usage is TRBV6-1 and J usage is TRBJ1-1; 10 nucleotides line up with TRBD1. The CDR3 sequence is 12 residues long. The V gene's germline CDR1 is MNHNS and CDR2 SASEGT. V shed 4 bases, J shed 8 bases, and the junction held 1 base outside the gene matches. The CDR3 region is CASSGQGAEAFF. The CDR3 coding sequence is TGTGCCAGCAGTGGACAGGGGGCGGAAGCTTTCTTT.

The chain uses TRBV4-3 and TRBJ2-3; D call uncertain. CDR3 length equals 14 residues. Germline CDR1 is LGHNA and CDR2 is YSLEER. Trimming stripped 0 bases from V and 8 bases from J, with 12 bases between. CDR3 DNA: TGCGCCAGCAGCCAAGATGGTGGCTACAGTACGCAGTATTTT. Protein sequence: CASSQDGGYSTQYF.

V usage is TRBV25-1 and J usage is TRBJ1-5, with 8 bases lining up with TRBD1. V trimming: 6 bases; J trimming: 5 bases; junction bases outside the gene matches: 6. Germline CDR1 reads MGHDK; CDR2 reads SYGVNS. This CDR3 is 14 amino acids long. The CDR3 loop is CASSAGTGYQPQHF. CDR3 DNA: TGTGCCAGCAGCGCCGGGACAGGATATCAGCCCCAGCATTTT.

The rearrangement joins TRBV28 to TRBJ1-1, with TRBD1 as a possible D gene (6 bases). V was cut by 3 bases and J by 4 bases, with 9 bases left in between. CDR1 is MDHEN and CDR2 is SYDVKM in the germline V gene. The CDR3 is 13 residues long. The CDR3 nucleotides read TGTGCCAGCAGTTTGCCCAGGGGCACTGAAGCTTTCTTT. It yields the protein CASSLPRGTEAFF.

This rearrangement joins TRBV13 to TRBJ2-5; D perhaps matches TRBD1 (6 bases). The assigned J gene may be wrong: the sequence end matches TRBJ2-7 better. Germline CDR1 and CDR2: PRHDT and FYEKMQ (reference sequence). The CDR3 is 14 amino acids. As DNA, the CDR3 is TGTGCCAGCAGCCAAGCGACAGGAACCTACGAGCAGTACTTC. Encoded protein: CASSQATGTYEQYF.

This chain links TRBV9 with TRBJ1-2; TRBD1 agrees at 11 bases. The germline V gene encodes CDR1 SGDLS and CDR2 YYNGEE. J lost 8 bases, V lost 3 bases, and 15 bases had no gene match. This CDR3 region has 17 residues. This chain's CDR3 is CASSDSRDRGTSGGYTF. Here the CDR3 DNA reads TGTGCCAGCAGCGATAGCCGGGACAGGGGGACTTCAGGGGGCTACACCTTC.

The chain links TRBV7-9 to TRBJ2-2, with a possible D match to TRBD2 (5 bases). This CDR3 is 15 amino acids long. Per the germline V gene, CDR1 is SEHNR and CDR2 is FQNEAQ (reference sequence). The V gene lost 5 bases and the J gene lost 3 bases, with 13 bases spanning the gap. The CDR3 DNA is TGTGCCAGCAGCCCACTAGAGCTCTACACCGGGGAGCTGTTTTTT. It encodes CASSPLELYTGELFF.

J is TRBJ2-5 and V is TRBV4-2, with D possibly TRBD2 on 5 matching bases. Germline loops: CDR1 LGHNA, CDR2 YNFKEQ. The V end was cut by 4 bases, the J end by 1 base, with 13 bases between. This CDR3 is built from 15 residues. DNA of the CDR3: TGTGCCAGCAGCCCCCTCGGAGGTGCCCAAGAGACCCAGTACTTC. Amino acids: CASSPLGGAQETQYF.

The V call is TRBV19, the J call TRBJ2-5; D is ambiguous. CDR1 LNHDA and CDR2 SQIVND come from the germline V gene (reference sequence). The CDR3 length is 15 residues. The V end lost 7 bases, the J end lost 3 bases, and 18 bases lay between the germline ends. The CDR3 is CASTFGGQSEETQYF. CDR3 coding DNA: TGTGCCAGTACCTTCGGTGGGCAGTCGGAAGAGACCCAGTACTTC.

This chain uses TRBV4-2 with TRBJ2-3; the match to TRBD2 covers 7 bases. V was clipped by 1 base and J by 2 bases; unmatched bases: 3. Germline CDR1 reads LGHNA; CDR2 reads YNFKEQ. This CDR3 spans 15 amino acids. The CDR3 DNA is TGTGCCAGCAGCCAAGCGCGGGAGTTCACAGATACGCAGTATTTT. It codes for CASSQAREFTDTQYF.

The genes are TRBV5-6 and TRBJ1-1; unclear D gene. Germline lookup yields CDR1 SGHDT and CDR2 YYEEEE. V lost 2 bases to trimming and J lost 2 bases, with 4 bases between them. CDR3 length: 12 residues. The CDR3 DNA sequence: TGTGCCAGCAGCTTCCTTAACACTGAAGCTTTCTTT. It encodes CASSFLNTEAFF.

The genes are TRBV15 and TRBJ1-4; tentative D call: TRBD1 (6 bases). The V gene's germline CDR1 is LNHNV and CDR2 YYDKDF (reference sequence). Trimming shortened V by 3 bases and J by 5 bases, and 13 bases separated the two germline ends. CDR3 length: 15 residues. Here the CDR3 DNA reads TGTGCCACCAGCAGTGTCGGGACAATAAATGAAAAACTGTTTTTT. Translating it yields CATSSVGTINEKLFF.

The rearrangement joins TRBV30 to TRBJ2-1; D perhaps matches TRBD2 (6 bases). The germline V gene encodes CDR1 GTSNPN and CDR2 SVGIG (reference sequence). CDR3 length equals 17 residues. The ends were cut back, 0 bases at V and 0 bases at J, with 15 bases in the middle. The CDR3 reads CAWSVLARTSSYNEQFF. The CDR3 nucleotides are TGTGCCTGGAGTGTACTAGCAAGGACAAGCTCCTACAATGAGCAGTTCTTC.

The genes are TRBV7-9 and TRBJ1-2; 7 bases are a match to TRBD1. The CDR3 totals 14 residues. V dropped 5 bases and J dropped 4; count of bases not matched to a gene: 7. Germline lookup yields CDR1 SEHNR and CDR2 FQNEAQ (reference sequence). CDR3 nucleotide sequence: TGTGCCAGCAGCGATACCGGGACAGTCTATGGCTACACCTTC. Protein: CASSDTGTVYGYTF.